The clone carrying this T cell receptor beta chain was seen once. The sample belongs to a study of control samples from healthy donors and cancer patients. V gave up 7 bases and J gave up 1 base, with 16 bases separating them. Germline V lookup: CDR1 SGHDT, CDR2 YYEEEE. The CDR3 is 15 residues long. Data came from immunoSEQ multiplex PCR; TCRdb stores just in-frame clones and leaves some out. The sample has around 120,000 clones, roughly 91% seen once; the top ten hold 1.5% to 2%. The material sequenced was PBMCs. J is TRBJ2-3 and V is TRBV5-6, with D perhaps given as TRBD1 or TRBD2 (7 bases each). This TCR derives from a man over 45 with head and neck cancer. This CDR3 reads CASGWSGTGTDTQYF. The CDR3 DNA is TGTGCCAGCGGGTGGAGCGGGACAGGCACAGATACGCAGTATTTT.